This T cell receptor (beta chain) was recorded in a study of CD8+CD57+ T cells in acquired aplastic anemia. Study-level information: Each DNA sample taken from sorted CD4+ and CD8+ cells came to approximately 3 ug on average.

TCR beta VDJ and CDR3 profiles were obtained from a genomic DNA template. TCRdb called the reads again in MiXCR, with one record for every CDR3 protein. The sample shows under 200,000 distinct CDR3 sequences, roughly half of them seen only once. Sequenced patients had shown CD8+CD57+ cell expansion by flow cytometry. Untreated patients provided the blood samples, with no therapy given before sampling. At least ten counts were recorded for this clonotype. Its specificity is not known. Overall study results and limits: Patients shared around 31 CD8+ CDR3 sequences with controls. Patients versus controls showed no significant CD8+ Simpson's diversity difference.

Material for sequencing was sorted CD4+, CD8+, or CD8+CD57+ T cells (not recorded which) from PBMCs. The sequence was obtained from a human donor with aplastic anemia.

The CDR3 region is CASSYLTGPIQGEQYF. CDR3 coding DNA: TGTGCCAGCAGTTACTTGACAGGTCCCATTCAGGGCGAGCAGTACTTC. The chain links TRBV6-5 to TRBJ2-7, with D maybe TRBD1 (6 bases). The germline CDR1 and CDR2 sequences are MNHEY and SVGAGI. Trimming left V 1 base short and J 6 bases short, with 19 bases between. This CDR3 comprises 16 residues.